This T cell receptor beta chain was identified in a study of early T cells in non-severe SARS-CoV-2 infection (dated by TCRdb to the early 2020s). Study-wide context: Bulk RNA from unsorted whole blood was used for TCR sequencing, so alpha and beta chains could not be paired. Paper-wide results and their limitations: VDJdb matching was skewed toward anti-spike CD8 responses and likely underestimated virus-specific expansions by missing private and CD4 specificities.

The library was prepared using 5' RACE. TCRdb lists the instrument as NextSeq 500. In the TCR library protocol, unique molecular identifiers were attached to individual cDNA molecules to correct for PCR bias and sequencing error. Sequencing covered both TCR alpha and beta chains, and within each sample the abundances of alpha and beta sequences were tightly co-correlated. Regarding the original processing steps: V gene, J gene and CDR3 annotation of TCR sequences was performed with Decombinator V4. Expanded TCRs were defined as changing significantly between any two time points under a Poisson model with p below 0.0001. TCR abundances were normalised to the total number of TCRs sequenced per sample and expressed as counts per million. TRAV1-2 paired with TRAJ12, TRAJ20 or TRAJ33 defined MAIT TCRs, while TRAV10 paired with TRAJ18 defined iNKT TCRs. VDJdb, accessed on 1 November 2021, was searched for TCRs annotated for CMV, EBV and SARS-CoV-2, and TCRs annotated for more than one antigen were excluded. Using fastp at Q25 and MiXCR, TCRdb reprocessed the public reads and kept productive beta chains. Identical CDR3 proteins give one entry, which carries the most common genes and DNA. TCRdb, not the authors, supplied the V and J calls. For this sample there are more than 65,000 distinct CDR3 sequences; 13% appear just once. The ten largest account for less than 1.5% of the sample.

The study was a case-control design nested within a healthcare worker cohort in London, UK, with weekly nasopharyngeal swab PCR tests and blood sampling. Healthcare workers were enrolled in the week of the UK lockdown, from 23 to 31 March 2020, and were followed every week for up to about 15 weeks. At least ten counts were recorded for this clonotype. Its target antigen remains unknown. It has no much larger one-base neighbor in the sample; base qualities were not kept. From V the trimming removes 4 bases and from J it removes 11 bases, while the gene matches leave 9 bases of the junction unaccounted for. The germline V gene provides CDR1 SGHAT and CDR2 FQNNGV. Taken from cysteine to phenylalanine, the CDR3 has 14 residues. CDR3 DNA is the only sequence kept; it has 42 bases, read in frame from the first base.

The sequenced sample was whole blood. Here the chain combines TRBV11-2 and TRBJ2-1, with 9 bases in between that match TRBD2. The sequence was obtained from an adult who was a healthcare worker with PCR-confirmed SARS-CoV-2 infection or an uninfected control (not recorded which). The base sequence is TGTGCCAGCAGCTCTGGGCTAGCGGGAATCAAGCAGTTCTTC. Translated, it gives CASSSGLAGIKQFF.